This T cell receptor beta chain was identified during a study of graft-versus-host responses after intestinal transplantation. Study details: Once they had received anti-thymocyte globulin induction, all recipients took tacrolimus and steroids for 2 to 4 years.

Concerning this clone itself: What it recognizes is unknown.

Repertoires were generated with immunoSEQ multiplex PCR, while TCRdb's copy carries only in-frame clones and drops some. The profile shows 75,000 to 100,000 clones, under 85% of them singletons. The CDR3 has 15 residues. J gave up 5 bases and V 2 bases, and 6 bases lay outside the gene matches. Germline CDR1 is SGDLS and CDR2 is YYNGEE. This material consisted of unstimulated CD8+ T cells sorted from spleen or lymph node cells, taken before intestinal transplant. The TCR comes from a human donor who received an intestinal transplant. V is TRBV9 and J is TRBJ2-1; 8 positions agree with TRBD2. In DNA form, the CDR3 reads TGTGCCAGCAGCGTGTCGGGACTAGTGGACAATGAGCAGTTCTTC. Its translation is CASSVSGLVDNEQFF.